Listed here is a single T cell receptor (beta chain). These data are taken from a study of shared clonotypes between healthy human individuals. Assay used: immunoSEQ multiplex PCR; TCRdb lists only in-frame clones, some missing. This table has millions of clones, more than 85% appearing once. V gave up 8 bases and J gave up 6 bases; unmatched junction bases: 12. The V gene's germline CDR1 is LNHDA and CDR2 SQIVND (reference sequence). CDR3 length: 15 amino acids. This chain joins TRBV19 and TRBJ2-1, with 8 nucleotides matching TRBD2. The receptor was derived from a man aged 18 to 30 in good health. Some clones in this sample may be carry-over from other donors' samples. Input material: naive CD4+ T cells from PBMCs. The subset here: CD45RA+ positively selected. CDR3 amino acids: CASSLWAGGTNEQFF. The CDR3 region has the DNA TGTGCCAGTTCCCTTTGGGCGGGAGGAACCAATGAGCAGTTCTTC.